This entry lists 5 T cell receptor beta chains sequenced from one sample in a study of cytomegalovirus exposure and HLA in healthy donors. The PCR was carried out with 60 Vbeta primers and 13 Jbeta primers. Assay used: immunoSEQ multiplex PCR; TCRdb lists only in-frame clones, some missing. Seen here are under 300,000 clones, around two thirds observed once, and the top ten hold over 2%. What was sequenced was PBMCs. Receptors were obtained from a female donor in good health and CMV-seronegative.

The rearrangement uses TRBV18 and TRBJ1-1; tentative D call: TRBD1 (5 bases). Germline loops: CDR1 KGHSH, CDR2 LQKENI. The V end was cut by 5 bases, the J end by 1 base, with 8 bases between. CDR3 size: 13 residues. The CDR3 coding sequence is TGTGCCAGCTCAGATCAGGGGAACACTGAAGCTTTCTTT. This codes for CASSDQGNTEAFF.

V usage is TRBV7-2 and J usage is TRBJ2-1; 7 bases fit TRBD2. CDR3 length: 16 residues. V was pared by 3 bases and J by 3 bases, with 8 bases of the junction left unmatched. CDR1 SGHTA and CDR2 FQGNSA come from the germline V gene. The CDR3 DNA sequence: TGTGCCAGCAGCTTTGGACTAGTAGGTATCTACAATGAGCAGTTCTTC. This codes for CASSFGLVGIYNEQFF.

The V and J genes are TRBV10-1 and TRBJ1-1, with D maybe TRBD1 (5 bases). There are 16 residues in the CDR3. The V end lost 0 bases, the J end lost 11 bases, and 22 bases lay between the germline ends. Germline V gene lookup returns CDR1 WNHNN and CDR2 SYGVQD (reference sequence). DNA for the CDR3: TGCGCCAGCAGTGAGTCTACTCTGGGGGACTCATCATCGGCTTTCTTT. This codes for CASSESTLGDSSSAFF.

This chain connects TRBV29-1 to TRBJ2-1, with TRBD2 matching 7 bases. The CDR3 loop spans 13 amino acids. With V trimmed by 4 bases and J by 6 bases, 6 bases remained unmatched. CDR1 and CDR2 from the germline V gene are SQVTM and ANQGSEA. The CDR3 is CSVGGGSVNEQFF. CDR3 nucleotides: TGCAGCGTTGGGGGCGGGAGCGTCAATGAGCAGTTCTTC.

This clone was counted a few times. The chain has TRBV7-9 and TRBJ1-1; D is possibly TRBD1 (5 bases). In germline, CDR1 is SEHNR, CDR2 FQNEAQ (reference sequence). Trimming took off 3 bases at V and 5 bases at J, with 13 bases between the two ends. This CDR3 has 14 amino acids. This CDR3 is CASSFGLRGTEAFF. CDR3 coding DNA: TGTGCCAGCAGCTTTGGCCTACGGGGGACTGAAGCTTTCTTT.